This T cell receptor beta chain was profiled in a study of T cell repertoires in cytomegalovirus infection. General study findings and limits: Clonotypes of TCR beta that were HLA-C-restricted and CMV-specific dominated the ex vivo response. The study identified carriers of CMV plus the relevant HLA from cumulative public TCR beta family frequency.

Germline CDR1 and CDR2: SGHVS and FNYEAQ. CDR3 size: 17 residues. V was clipped by 0 bases and J by 1 base; unmatched bases: 7. This clonotype has at least ten counts. Its matching antigen is unknown. TCRdb reanalysed the reads using MiXCR and keeps one entry per CDR3 protein. The sample has 490,000 or so distinct CDR3 sequences; 11% are singletons. The chain is built from TRBV7-6 and TRBJ2-3; 7 bases match TRBD1. The specimen was PBMCs. The TCR sequence derives from a human donor in good health (CMV status not recorded). Some clones in this sample may be carry-over from other donors' samples. The DNA for the CDR3 is TGTGCCAGCAGCTTAGCGTCTGGGACAGTCCGCACAGATACGCAGTATTTT. It encodes CASSLASGTVRTDTQYF.